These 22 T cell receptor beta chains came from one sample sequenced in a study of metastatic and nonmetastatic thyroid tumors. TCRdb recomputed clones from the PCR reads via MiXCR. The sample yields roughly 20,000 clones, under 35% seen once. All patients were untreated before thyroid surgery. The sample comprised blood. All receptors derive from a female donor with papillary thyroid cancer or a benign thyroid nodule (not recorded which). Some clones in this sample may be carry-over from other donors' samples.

As DNA, the CDR3 is TGCGCCAGCAGCCTCTCGGGTCCCTCGAACCCGGGCACTGAAGCTTTCTTT. Its translation is CASSLSGPSNPGTEAFF. The chain combines TRBV5-1 with TRBJ1-1; D gene ambiguous. The V end was cut by 4 bases, the J end by 4 bases, with 23 bases between. The CDR3 runs 17 residues. Germline V CDR1 and CDR2: SGHRS, YFSETQ. The full variable domain, rest sourced from reference TRBV5-1 and TRBJ1-1, is KAGVTQTPRYLIKTRGQQVTLSCSPISGHRSVSWYQQTPGQGLQFLFEYFSETQRNKGNFPGRFSGRQFSNSRSEMNVSTLELGDSALYLCASSLSGPSNPGTEAFFGQGTRLTVV.

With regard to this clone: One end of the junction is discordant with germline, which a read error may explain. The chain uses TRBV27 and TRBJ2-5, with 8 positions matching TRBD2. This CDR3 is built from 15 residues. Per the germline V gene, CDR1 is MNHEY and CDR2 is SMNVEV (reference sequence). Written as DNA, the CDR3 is TGTGCCATCAGTTTAAGAAGCGGGAGAGGACAGACCCAGTACTTC. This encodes CAISLRSGRGQTQYF.

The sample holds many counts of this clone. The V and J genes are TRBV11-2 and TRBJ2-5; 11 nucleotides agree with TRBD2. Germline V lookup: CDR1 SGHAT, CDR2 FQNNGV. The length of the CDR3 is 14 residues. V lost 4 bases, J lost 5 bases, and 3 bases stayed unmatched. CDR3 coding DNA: TGTGCCAGCAGCTCGTGGACTAGCGGGGAGACCCAGTACTTC. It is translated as CASSSWTSGETQYF.

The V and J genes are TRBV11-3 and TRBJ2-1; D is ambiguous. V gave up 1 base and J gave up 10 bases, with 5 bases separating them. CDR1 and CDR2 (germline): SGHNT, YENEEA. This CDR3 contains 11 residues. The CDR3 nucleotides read TGTGCCAGCAGCTTAGGTCGAGAGCAGTTCTTC. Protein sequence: CASSLGREQFF.

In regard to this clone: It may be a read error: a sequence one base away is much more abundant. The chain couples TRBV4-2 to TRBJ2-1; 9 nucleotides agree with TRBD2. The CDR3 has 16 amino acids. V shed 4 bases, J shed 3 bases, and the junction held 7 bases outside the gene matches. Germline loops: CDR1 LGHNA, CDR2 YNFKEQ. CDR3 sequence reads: CASSRGTSWGYNEQFF. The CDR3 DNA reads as TGTGCCAGCAGCCGTGGGACTAGCTGGGGCTACAATGAGCAGTTCTTC.

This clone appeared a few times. CDR3 sequence (DNA): TGTGCCAGCAGTTACACAGCCAGCACAACTAATGAAAAACTGTTTTTT. Its translation is CASSYTASTTNEKLFF. This chain links TRBV6-2 or TRBV6-3 with TRBJ1-4; the D is unclear. This CDR3 has 16 amino acids. Germline-derived CDR1 and CDR2 are MNHEY and SVGEGT. Trimming took off 2 bases at V and 0 bases at J, with 10 bases between the two ends.

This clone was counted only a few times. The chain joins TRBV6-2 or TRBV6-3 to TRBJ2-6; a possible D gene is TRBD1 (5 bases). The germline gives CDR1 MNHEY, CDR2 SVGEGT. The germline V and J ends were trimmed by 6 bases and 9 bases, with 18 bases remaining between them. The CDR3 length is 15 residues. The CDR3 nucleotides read TGTGCCAGCAGCCCCGACAGCTCTGTGGACAACGTCCTGACTTTC. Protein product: CASSPDSSVDNVLTF.

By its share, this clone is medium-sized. In nucleotides, the CDR3 is TGCGCCAGCAGCCAAAAATTCACGGGGAGCTACGAGCAGTACTTC. Protein product: CASSQKFTGSYEQYF. The chain carries TRBV4-3 and TRBJ2-7, with a possible D match to TRBD2 (5 bases). V shed 2 bases and J shed 3 bases, with 14 bases lying between them. Per the germline V gene, CDR1 is LGHNA and CDR2 is YSLEER. The CDR3 runs to 15 residues.

CDR3 coding DNA: TGCGCCAGCAGCGTCCGGGACAGAGGTTACGAGCAGTACTTC. It translates to CASSVRDRGYEQYF. The V gene is TRBV5-1, the J gene TRBJ2-7; 7 bases are a match to TRBD1. CDR3 size: 14 residues. Germline lookup yields CDR1 SGHRS and CDR2 YFSETQ. Losses at the gene ends were 4 bases for V and 4 bases for J; bases not matched to a gene: 8.

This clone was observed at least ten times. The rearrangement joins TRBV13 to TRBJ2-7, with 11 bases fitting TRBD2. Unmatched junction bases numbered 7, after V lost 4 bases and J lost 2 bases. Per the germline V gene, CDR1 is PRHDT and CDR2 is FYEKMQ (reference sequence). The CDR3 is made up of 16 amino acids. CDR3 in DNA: TGTGCCAGCAGCTACCGACTAGCGGGGAAACCCTACGAGCAGTACTTC. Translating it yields CASSYRLAGKPYEQYF.

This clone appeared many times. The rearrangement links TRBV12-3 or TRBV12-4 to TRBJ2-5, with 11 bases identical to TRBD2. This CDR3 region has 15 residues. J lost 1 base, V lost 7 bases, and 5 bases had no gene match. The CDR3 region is CASTRGLAGQETQYF. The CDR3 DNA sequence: TGTGCCAGCACCCGTGGACTAGCGGGCCAAGAGACCCAGTACTTC.

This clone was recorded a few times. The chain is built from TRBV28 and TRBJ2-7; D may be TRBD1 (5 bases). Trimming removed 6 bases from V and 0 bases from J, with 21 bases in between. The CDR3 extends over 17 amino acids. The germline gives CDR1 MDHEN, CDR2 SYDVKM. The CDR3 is CASSYARGGHPSYEQYF. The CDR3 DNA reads TGTGCCAGCAGCTACGCGCGTGGTGGACACCCCTCCTACGAGCAGTACTTC.

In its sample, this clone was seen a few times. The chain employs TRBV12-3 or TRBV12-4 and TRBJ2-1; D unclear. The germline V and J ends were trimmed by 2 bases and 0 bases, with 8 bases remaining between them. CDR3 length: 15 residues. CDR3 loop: CASSLIGSSYNEQFF. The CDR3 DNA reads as TGTGCCAGCAGTTTAATAGGAAGCTCCTACAATGAGCAGTTCTTC.

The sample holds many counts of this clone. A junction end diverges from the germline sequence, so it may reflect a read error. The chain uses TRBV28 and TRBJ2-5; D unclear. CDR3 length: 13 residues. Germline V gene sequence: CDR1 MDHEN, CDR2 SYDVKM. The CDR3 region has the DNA TGTGCCAGCGGTTTCCAGGACCAAGAGACCCAGTACTTC. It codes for CASGFQDQETQYF.

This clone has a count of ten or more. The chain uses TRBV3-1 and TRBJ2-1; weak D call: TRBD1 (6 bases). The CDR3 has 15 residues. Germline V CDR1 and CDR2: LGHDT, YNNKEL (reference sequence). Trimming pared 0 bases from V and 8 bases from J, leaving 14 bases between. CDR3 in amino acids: CASSQDLGGADEQFF. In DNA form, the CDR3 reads TGTGCCAGCAGCCAAGATCTAGGGGGAGCTGATGAGCAGTTCTTC.

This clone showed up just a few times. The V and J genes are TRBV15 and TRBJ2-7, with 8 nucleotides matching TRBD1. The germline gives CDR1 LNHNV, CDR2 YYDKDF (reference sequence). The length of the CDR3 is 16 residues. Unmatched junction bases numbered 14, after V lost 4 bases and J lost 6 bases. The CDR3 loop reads CATSKHRTGIGLEQYF. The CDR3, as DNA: TGTGCCACCAGCAAACACAGGACAGGGATAGGTCTCGAGCAGTACTTC.

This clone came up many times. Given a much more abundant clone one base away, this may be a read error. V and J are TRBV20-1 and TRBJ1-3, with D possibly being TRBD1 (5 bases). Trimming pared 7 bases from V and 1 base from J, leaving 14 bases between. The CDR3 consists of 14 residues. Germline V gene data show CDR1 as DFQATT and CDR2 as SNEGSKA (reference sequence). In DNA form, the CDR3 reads TGCAGTGTTAAAACCGACAGTTCTGGAAACACCATATATTTT. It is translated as CSVKTDSSGNTIYF.

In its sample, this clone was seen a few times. CDR3 protein: CASSSGTDYEQYF. CDR3 DNA: TGTGCCAGCAGTTCCGGGACAGATTACGAGCAGTACTTC. The V gene is TRBV6-1, the J gene TRBJ2-7; 7 nucleotides align to TRBD1. CDR3 size: 13 residues. V lost 5 bases, J lost 4 bases, and 5 bases stayed unmatched. CDR1 MNHNS and CDR2 SASEGT come from the germline V gene.

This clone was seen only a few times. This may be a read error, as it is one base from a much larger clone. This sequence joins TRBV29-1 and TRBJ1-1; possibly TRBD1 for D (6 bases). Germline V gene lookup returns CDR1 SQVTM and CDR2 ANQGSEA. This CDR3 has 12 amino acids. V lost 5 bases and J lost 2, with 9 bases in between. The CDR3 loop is CSVRGVNTEAFF. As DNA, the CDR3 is TGCAGCGTTAGGGGGGTAAACACTGAAGCTTTCTTT.

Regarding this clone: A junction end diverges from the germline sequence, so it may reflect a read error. The CDR3 region is CSASGQNYERYF. The CDR3 DNA sequence: TGCAGTGCTTCGGGACAGAACTACGAGCGGTACTTC. This sequence joins TRBV20-1 and TRBJ2-7; TRBD1 matches at 7 bases. CDR3 length equals 12 residues. Germline V gene sequence: CDR1 DFQATT, CDR2 SNEGSKA (reference sequence).

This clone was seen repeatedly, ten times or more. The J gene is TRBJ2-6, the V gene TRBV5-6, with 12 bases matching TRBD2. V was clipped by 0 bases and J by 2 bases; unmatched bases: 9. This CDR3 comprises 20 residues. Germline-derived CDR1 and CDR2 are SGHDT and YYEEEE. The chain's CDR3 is CASSLVLAGGPRTGANVLTF. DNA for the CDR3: TGTGCCAGCAGCTTGGTCCTAGCGGGAGGGCCTCGTACTGGGGCCAACGTCCTGACTTTC.

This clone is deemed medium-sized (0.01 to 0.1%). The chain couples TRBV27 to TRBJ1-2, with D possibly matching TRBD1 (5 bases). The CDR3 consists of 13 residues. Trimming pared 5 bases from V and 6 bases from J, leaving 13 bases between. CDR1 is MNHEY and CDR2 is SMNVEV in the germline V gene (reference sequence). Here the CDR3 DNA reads TGTGCCAGCAGTGGTAAGGGGCTAGATGGCTACACCTTC. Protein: CASSGKGLDGYTF.